This TCR beta chain was recorded in a study of T cell responses to AZD1222 COVID-19 vaccine. The wider study: It was second doses at about 4 or about 12 weeks that were pooled.

The V gene end was trimmed by 6 bases and the J gene end by 7 bases; junction bases not matched to a gene: 13. Germline CDR1 MDHEN, CDR2 SYDVKM. This CDR3 region has 16 residues. Study findings and constraints: Scientists sampled the repertoires only once the peak T cell response had passed. The donor cohort was predominantly white British with a female majority, and clonal diversity may have been underestimated.

Clones were sequenced by immunoSEQ multiplex PCR, and TCRdb holds only the in-frame ones, with some missing. Of under 200,000 clones detected, 90% appear once; the ten largest clones hold roughly 1.6%. Remarks on this clone: Its specificity is unknown.

This chain connects TRBV28 to TRBJ1-5; 9 positions match TRBD1. This specimen consisted of peripheral blood, obtained on day 0 of AZD1222 vaccination. This TCR derives from an adult in good health. CDR3 sequence reads: CASRLTGTGFGQPQHF. CDR3 in DNA: TGTGCCAGCAGGTTGACCGGGACAGGGTTCGGGCAGCCCCAGCATTTT.